This T cell receptor (beta chain) was identified during a study of blood T cell repertoires in COVID-19. About the study: PBMCs, B-cell-depleted T cells, or T cells were the source of the cDNA or gDNA that made up the material.

The CDR3 consists of 15 residues. V shed 2 bases, J shed 4 bases, and the junction held 6 bases outside the gene matches. The germline gives CDR1 MNHNS, CDR2 SASEGT. Method: immunoSEQ multiplex PCR; TCRdb's copy keeps in-frame clones and lacks some. The table has approximately 49,000 clones, 82% seen once. Material for sequencing was peripheral blood. This chain uses TRBV6-1 with TRBJ1-2; 8 bases match TRBD1. The clonotype comes from a human donor with acute or convalescent COVID-19. The donor label of this sample is uncertain. The CDR3 DNA reads as TGTGCCAGCAGTGAACCGGGACAGGTGTCCTATGGCTACACCTTC. It codes for CASSEPGQVSYGYTF.